These T cell receptor beta chains were read from a single sample in a study of T cells in Graves' hyperthyroidism and ophthalmopathy. MiXCR was run by TCRdb on the multiplex PCR reads, yielding one entry per CDR3 protein. The sample includes approximately 690,000 distinct CDR3 sequences, roughly 15% seen only once; the top ten take roughly an eighth. Sequencing was performed on blood. These receptors came from a woman aged 45-65 years with Graves' ophthalmopathy. Both conserved end residues are part of each CDR3. Not every row has a clone size; where given, it reads once, few, many or a size class.

clone size: many
J gene: TRBJ2-7
V gene: TRBV7-9
CDR3 protein: CASSPVGHEQYF

clone size: many
J gene: TRBJ1-6
V gene: TRBV9
CDR3 protein: CASSSGQNHNSPLHF

clone size: few
J gene: TRBJ2-4
V gene: TRBV18
CDR3 protein: CASSPPGQGNDGIQYF

clone size: many
J gene: TRBJ2-1
V gene: TRBV7-2
CDR3 protein: CASSKRPLRVLSYNEQFF

clone size: -
J gene: TRBJ2-5
V gene: TRBV7-9
CDR3 protein: CASSFRDYQETQYF

clone size: -
J gene: TRBJ2-1
V gene: TRBV27
CDR3 protein: CASSFGGSKSYNEQFF

clone size: many
J gene: TRBJ2-7
V gene: TRBV28
CDR3 protein: CASSSTSGRAGQYF

clone size: -
J gene: TRBJ2-2
V gene: TRBV27
CDR3 protein: CASSLGGWNTGELFF

clone size: few
J gene: TRBJ2-2
V gene: TRBV7-6
CDR3 protein: CASSLLAGVSNTGELVF

clone size: many
J gene: TRBJ1-2
V gene: TRBV5-1
CDR3 protein: CASRKGTGGRDYTF

clone size: many
J gene: TRBJ2-3
V gene: TRBV7-3
CDR3 protein: CASSLFGGSGRAPDTQYF

clone size: many
J gene: TRBJ2-2
V gene: TRBV20-1
CDR3 protein: CSARAGNANTGELFF

clone size: -
J gene: TRBJ2-1
V gene: TRBV7-6
CDR3 protein: CASSTLSGASYNEQFF

clone size: many
J gene: TRBJ2-3
V gene: TRBV3-1
CDR3 protein: CASSRRIDTQYF

clone size: -
J gene: TRBJ1-1
V gene: TRBV7-9
CDR3 protein: CASSLLGVEAFF

clone size: few
J gene: TRBJ2-1
V gene: TRBV18
CDR3 protein: CASSESGTGVGDEQFF

clone size: -
J gene: TRBJ1-1
V gene: TRBV6-5
CDR3 protein: CASSYPGQAFF

clone size: many
J gene: TRBJ1-1
V gene: TRBV7-3
CDR3 protein: CASSSIGGGTEAFF

clone size: -
J gene: TRBJ2-2
V gene: TRBV12-3/TRBV12-4
CDR3 protein: CASSLRAGSAGELFF

clone size: -
J gene: TRBJ1-5
V gene: TRBV19
CDR3 protein: CASSTPDTRSSNQPQHF

clone size: many
J gene: TRBJ2-1
V gene: TRBV7-2
CDR3 protein: CASSPGGRGEQFF

clone size: many
J gene: TRBJ2-1
V gene: TRBV20-1
CDR3 protein: CSARVRSVNEQFF

clone size: few
J gene: TRBJ2-5
V gene: TRBV9
CDR3 protein: CASSVATSGETQYF

clone size: -
J gene: TRBJ1-6
V gene: TRBV12-3/TRBV12-4
CDR3 protein: CASSLQGPYNSPLHF

clone size: -
J gene: TRBJ1-5
V gene: TRBV19
CDR3 protein: CASSILGQGESNQPQHF

clone size: many
J gene: TRBJ1-1
V gene: TRBV20-1
CDR3 protein: CSASLTGAATEAFF

clone size: few
J gene: TRBJ2-1
V gene: TRBV18
CDR3 protein: CASSPDYYSEQFF

clone size: few
J gene: TRBJ2-3
V gene: TRBV7-8
CDR3 protein: CASSFPGTSGRAVGATDTQYF

clone size: many
J gene: TRBJ1-5
V gene: TRBV2
CDR3 protein: CASSEIYADQPQHF

clone size: -
J gene: TRBJ2-2
V gene: TRBV29-1
CDR3 protein: CSVDSTGSGELFF

clone size: many
J gene: TRBJ2-3
V gene: TRBV9
CDR3 protein: CASSASLAGSTDTQYF

clone size: many
J gene: TRBJ1-1
V gene: TRBV11-2
CDR3 protein: CASSWERQTEAFF

clone size: many
J gene: TRBJ2-7
V gene: TRBV20-1
CDR3 protein: CSAQTSGRDWGYEQYF

clone size: many
J gene: TRBJ2-3
V gene: TRBV20-1
CDR3 protein: CSAKRPPDTQYF

clone size: few
J gene: TRBJ2-7
V gene: TRBV6-1
CDR3 protein: CASSGLRHNPYEQYF

clone size: many
J gene: TRBJ2-7
V gene: TRBV6-1
CDR3 protein: CASSEALPYEQYF

clone size: many
J gene: TRBJ2-3
V gene: TRBV6-1
CDR3 protein: CASRPGTRPDTQYF

clone size: many
J gene: TRBJ2-5
V gene: TRBV3-1
CDR3 protein: CASSQEETQYF

clone size: once
J gene: TRBJ2-2
V gene: TRBV20-1
CDR3 protein: CSGCLKKPGGLFF

clone size: many
J gene: TRBJ1-5
V gene: TRBV28
CDR3 protein: CASSIPQGMNQPQHF

clone size: few
J gene: TRBJ2-1
V gene: TRBV29-1
CDR3 protein: CSVEKGQGNEQFF

clone size: many
J gene: TRBJ2-3
V gene: TRBV13
CDR3 protein: CASRRTSGSTDTQYF

clone size: -
J gene: TRBJ1-1
V gene: TRBV7-3
CDR3 protein: CASGDRALGTEAFF

clone size: few
J gene: TRBJ1-1
V gene: TRBV6-1
CDR3 protein: CASSEGWKGALEAFF

clone size: few
J gene: TRBJ2-1
V gene: TRBV12-5
CDR3 protein: CASGLVPLSIADTYNEQFF

clone size: many
J gene: TRBJ1-1
V gene: TRBV2
CDR3 protein: CASSDGYNTEAFF

clone size: -
J gene: TRBJ2-1
V gene: TRBV24-1
CDR3 protein: CATSDQTSGGGNEQFF

clone size: few
J gene: TRBJ2-2
V gene: TRBV2
CDR3 protein: CASRGARGYTGELFF

clone size: few
J gene: TRBJ1-4
V gene: TRBV9
CDR3 protein: CASSVADGNEKLFF

clone size: many
J gene: TRBJ2-1
V gene: TRBV29-1
CDR3 protein: CSVHAGLAGGGEQFF

clone size: -
J gene: TRBJ2-3
V gene: TRBV4-2
CDR3 protein: CASGQLSGGARGQYF

clone size: -
J gene: TRBJ1-5
V gene: TRBV6-1
CDR3 protein: CASSQRTGVNQPQHF

clone size: many
J gene: TRBJ2-7
V gene: TRBV20-1
CDR3 protein: CSARVLAGTYYEQYF

clone size: -
J gene: TRBJ1-6
V gene: TRBV7-3
CDR3 protein: CASSLKAGGLTPLHF

clone size: many
J gene: TRBJ2-1
V gene: TRBV2
CDR3 protein: CASSATGESYNEQFF

clone size: few
J gene: TRBJ2-2
V gene: TRBV6-2/TRBV6-3
CDR3 protein: CASSYPLTLGNTGELFF

clone size: many
J gene: TRBJ2-7
V gene: TRBV7-2
CDR3 protein: CASSHRSGTPYEQYF

clone size: many
J gene: TRBJ1-1
V gene: TRBV20-1
CDR3 protein: CSARDDRVTEAFF

clone size: -
J gene: TRBJ2-2
V gene: TRBV6-5
CDR3 protein: CASSYFAGGEENTGELFF

clone size: -
J gene: TRBJ2-1
V gene: TRBV6-1
CDR3 protein: CASSERLYNEQFF